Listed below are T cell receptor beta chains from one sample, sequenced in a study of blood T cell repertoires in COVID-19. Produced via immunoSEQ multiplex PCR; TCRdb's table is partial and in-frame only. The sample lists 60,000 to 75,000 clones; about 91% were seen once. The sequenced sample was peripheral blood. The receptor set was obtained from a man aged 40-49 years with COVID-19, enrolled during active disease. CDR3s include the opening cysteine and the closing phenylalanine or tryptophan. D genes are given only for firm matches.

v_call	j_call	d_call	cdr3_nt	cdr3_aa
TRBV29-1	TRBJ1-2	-	TGCAGCGTTGCGCCCCTAAGCTTAGGCTACACCTTC	CSVAPLSLGYTF
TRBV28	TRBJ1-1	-	TGTGCCAGCAGTTTAGGTCGGTTAAAAGCTTTCTTT	CASSLGRLKAFF
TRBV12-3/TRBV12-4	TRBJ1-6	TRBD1	TGTGCCAGCAGCGGACAGGGGGATTCACCCCTCCACTTT	CASSGQGDSPLHF
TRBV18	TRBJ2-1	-	TGTGCCAGCTCACCACCGGAAACCCGAACTACCTACAATGAGCAGTTCTTC	CASSPPETRTTYNEQFF
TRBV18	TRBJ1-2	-	TGTGCCAGCTCACCTCGACAGATTCCTAACTATGGCTACACCTTC	CASSPRQIPNYGYTF
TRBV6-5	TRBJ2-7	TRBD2	TGTGCCAGCAGTTACTCGCTAGCGGGGCCCTACGAGCAGTACTTC	CASSYSLAGPYEQYF
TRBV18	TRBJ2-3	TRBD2	TGTGCCAGCTCACCACCGTCTAGCGGGGGGGCAAGGGATACGCAGTATTTT	CASSPPSSGGARDTQYF
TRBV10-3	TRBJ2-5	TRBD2	TGTGCCATCAGTGGACTAGCGGGGGAAGAGACCCAGTACTTC	CAISGLAGEETQYF
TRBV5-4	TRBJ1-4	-	TGTGCCAGCAGCTTGGTGGGGAGCGCTAATGAAAAACTGTTTTTT	CASSLVGSANEKLFF
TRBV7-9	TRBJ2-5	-	TGTGCCAGCAGCTTAGTTAGGGGCCCAATCCAAGAGACCCAGTACTTC	CASSLVRGPIQETQYF
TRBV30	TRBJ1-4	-	TGTGCCTGGACTGGACCGGGGGGGGCGAGTGAAAAACTGTTTTTT	CAWTGPGGASEKLFF
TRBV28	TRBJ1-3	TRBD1	TGTGCCAGCAGCCACGGACAGGGGACCTCTGGAAACACCATATATTTT	CASSHGQGTSGNTIYF
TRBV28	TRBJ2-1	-	TGTGCCAGCAGCCAGAGTAGGGGCAATGAGCAGTTCTTC	CASSQSRGNEQFF
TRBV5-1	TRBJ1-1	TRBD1	TGCGCCAGCAGCTTGGGGGACAGGCGTGAAGCTTTCTTT	CASSLGDRREAFF
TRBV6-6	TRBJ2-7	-	TGTGCCAGCAGAGAAGACAGAGGCGAGCAGTACTTC	CASREDRGEQYF
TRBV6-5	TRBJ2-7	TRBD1	TGTGCCAGCAGTACCGGGACAGGGGCCGGCGAGTCGTACTTC	CASSTGTGAGESYF